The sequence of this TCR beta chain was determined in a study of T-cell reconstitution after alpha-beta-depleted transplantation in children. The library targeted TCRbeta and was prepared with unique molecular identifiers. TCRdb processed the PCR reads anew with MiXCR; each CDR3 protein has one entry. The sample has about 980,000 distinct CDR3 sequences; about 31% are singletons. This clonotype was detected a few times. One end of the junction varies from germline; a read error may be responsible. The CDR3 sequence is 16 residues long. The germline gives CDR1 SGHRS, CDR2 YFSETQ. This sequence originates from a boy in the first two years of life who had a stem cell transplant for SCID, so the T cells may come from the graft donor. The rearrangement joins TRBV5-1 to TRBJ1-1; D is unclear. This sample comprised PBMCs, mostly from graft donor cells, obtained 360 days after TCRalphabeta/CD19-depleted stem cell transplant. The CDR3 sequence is CASSLTILRTNSEAFF. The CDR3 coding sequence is TGCGCCAGCAGCTTGACAATTCTCCGAACGAACTCTGAAGCTTTCTTT.